This entry lists 21 T cell receptor beta chains sequenced from one sample in a study of T cells in Graves' hyperthyroidism and ophthalmopathy. Authors of the study amplified TCR beta CDR3 regions from RNA transcripts. TCR CDR3 regions were first amplified by RT-PCR with HTBI primers. One entry per CDR3 protein results from TCRdb running MiXCR on the multiplex PCR reads. This sample yields about 290,000 distinct CDR3 sequences, of which approximately 14% are seen a single time; 7% to 9.5% belongs to the top ten. The sequenced sample consisted of blood. The receptors derive from a woman aged 35 to 49 with Graves' hyperthyroidism.

This clonotype was seen many times. The chain combines TRBV12-3 or TRBV12-4 with TRBJ2-1; 8 positions match TRBD2. The V and J ends lost 5 bases and 2 bases, in that order; junction bases with no gene match: 5. This CDR3 spans 15 amino acids. CDR3 sequence (DNA): TGTGCCAGCAGTGAGTTAGCGGGGCCCTACAATGAGCAGTTCTTC. Amino acids: CASSELAGPYNEQFF.

This clonotype came up many times. The genes are TRBV2 and TRBJ1-2; no clear D. Germline CDR1 SNHLY, CDR2 FYNNEI. This CDR3 comprises 12 residues. Trimming cost V 7 bases and J 1 base, with 7 bases left between them. The CDR3 DNA follows: TGTGCCAGCAAGGCTATTAACTATGGCTACACCTTC. This translates into CASKAINYGYTF.

Regarding this clonotype: A much bigger clone sits one base away, suggesting this may be a read error. The CDR3 DNA is TGTGCCGCCCAAGGGACCCAGTACTTC. It specifies CAAQGTQYF. The chain is built from TRBV27 and TRBJ2-5; no definite D call. CDR1 MNHEY and CDR2 SMNVEV come from the germline V gene (reference sequence). This CDR3 is built from 9 residues.

This clonotype occurred many times. The chain links TRBV29-1 to TRBJ1-2, with 7 bases fitting TRBD1. Per the germline V gene, CDR1 is SQVTM and CDR2 is ANQGSEA. The CDR3 runs 12 residues. After removal of 4 bases from V and 10 bases from J, the junction contained 9 bases not matched to a gene. The CDR3 here is CSVVWAGGVYTF. CDR3 sequence (DNA): TGCAGCGTTGTCTGGGCAGGGGGAGTCTACACCTTC.

This clonotype was seen at least ten times. In DNA, the CDR3 is TGCAGTGCTAGAGGGGTGGGTAATGAAAAACTGTTTTTT. It translates to CSARGVGNEKLFF. The chain links TRBV20-1 to TRBJ1-4; D not certain. The CDR3 contains 13 residues. Germline V CDR1 and CDR2: DFQATT, SNEGSKA (reference sequence). Trimming shortened V by 1 base and J by 4 bases, and 7 bases separated the two germline ends.

The genes are TRBV7-9 and TRBJ2-1, with 7 bases fitting TRBD2. The CDR3 runs to 17 residues. Germline V gene data show CDR1 as SEHNR and CDR2 as FQNEAQ (reference sequence). With 4 bases clipped from V and 2 bases from J, the junction kept 11 bases outside the gene matches. CDR3 DNA sequence: TGTGCCAGCAGCTCACCCCTAACGGCGGGAGCCTACAATGAGCAGTTCTTC. This gives the protein CASSSPLTAGAYNEQFF.

In this sample, this clonotype turned up a few times. For the CDR3, the DNA is TGTGCCAGCAGCCTATCGCCCAGCGGGGGCCAAGAGACCCAGTACTTC. Amino acid sequence: CASSLSPSGGQETQYF. The chain is built from TRBV6-1 and TRBJ2-5, with TRBD2 matching over 8 bases. Trimming took 6 bases from V and 1 from J; bases not matched to a gene: 10. The CDR3 spans 16 residues. The germline CDR1 and CDR2 sequences are MNHNS and SASEGT.

This chain joins TRBV6-1 and TRBJ2-3; D may be TRBD1 (5 bases). V gave up 4 bases and J gave up 3 bases, with 17 bases separating them. This CDR3 is built from 16 residues. CDR1 is MNHNS, CDR2 SASEGT, per germline. The CDR3 coding sequence is TGTGCCAGCAGTGGGGATTACAGGTTCGGAACAGATACGCAGTATTTT. Protein product: CASSGDYRFGTDTQYF.

This clonotype showed up many times. The chain combines TRBV27 with TRBJ1-1, with no clear D. The CDR3 runs 15 residues. Germline V gene sequence: CDR1 MNHEY, CDR2 SMNVEV (reference sequence). Trimming took 0 bases from V and 5 from J, leaving 13 bases between them. The CDR3 nucleotides are TGTGCCAGCAGTTTATCCGCAGACGGAGGGACTGAAGCTTTCTTT. Translating it yields CASSLSADGGTEAFF.

This clonotype was found many times. The V gene is TRBV12-3 or TRBV12-4, the J gene TRBJ2-3; the match to TRBD1 covers 9 bases. This CDR3 region has 14 residues. Losses at the gene ends were 4 bases for V and 3 bases for J; bases not matched to a gene: 2. The CDR3 nucleotides are TGTGCCAGCAGTTCGGGACAGGGAACAGATACGCAGTATTTT. Amino acids: CASSSGQGTDTQYF.

For this clonotype: One end of the junction is discordant with germline, which a read error may explain. This rearrangement joins TRBV7-7 to TRBJ2-2; 13 nucleotides line up with TRBD2. The V gene's germline CDR1 is SSHAT and CDR2 FNYEAQ (reference sequence). This CDR3 spans 16 amino acids. CDR3 sequence reads: CASSPGLAGVTGELFF. CDR3 sequence (DNA): TGTGCTAGCAGCCCCGGACTAGCGGGAGTCACCGGGGAGCTGTTTTTT.

V and J are TRBV3-1 and TRBJ1-4; a weak D match, TRBD1 (5 bases). CDR1 and CDR2 (germline): LGHDT, YNNKEL (reference sequence). This CDR3 region has 16 residues. V lost 5 bases and J 8 bases, leaving 21 bases between the germline ends. In nucleotides, the CDR3 is TGTGCCAGCAGCATTTCGACGACAGCAGTTCCGGAAAAACTGTTTTTT. The encoded protein is CASSISTTAVPEKLFF.

This rearrangement joins TRBV4-2 to TRBJ2-1; D possibly corresponds to TRBD1 (5 bases). V dropped 0 bases and J dropped 5 bases, with 11 bases sitting between them. The CDR3 totals 15 residues. Germline CDR1 reads LGHNA; CDR2 reads YNFKEQ. In nucleotides, the CDR3 is TGTGCCAGCAGCCAAGATAATCGCAGGGACAATGAGCAGTTCTTC. It encodes CASSQDNRRDNEQFF.

In its sample, this clonotype was seen many times. The chain combines TRBV5-8 with TRBJ1-6; the D is unclear. CDR3 size: 12 residues. In germline, CDR1 is SGHTS, CDR2 YDEGEE. V dropped 3 bases and J dropped 7 bases, with 5 bases sitting between them. DNA of the CDR3: TGTGCCAGCAGCTCCTTAAATTCACCCCTCCACTTT. This translates into CASSSLNSPLHF.

This clonotype was recorded at least ten times. V gene TRBV7-2 combines with J gene TRBJ2-1; 8 bases fit TRBD2. V shed 0 bases and J 7 bases; nucleotides not matched to a gene: 5. This CDR3 is 15 amino acids long. Per germline, CDR1 SGHTA and CDR2 FQGNSA. CDR3 bases: TGTGCCAGCAGCTTAGCCGGGACTAGTAATAATGAGCAGTTCTTC. Protein product: CASSLAGTSNNEQFF.

V usage is TRBV18 and J usage is TRBJ1-2; TRBD1 might be the D (5 bases). The CDR3 has 13 residues. Germline V gives CDR1 KGHSH, CDR2 LQKENI. The V gene lost 6 bases and the J gene lost 4 bases, with 12 bases spanning the gap. The chain's CDR3 is CASSVTATYGYTF. The CDR3 nucleotides are TGTGCCAGCTCCGTGACAGCTACCTATGGCTACACCTTC.

V is TRBV4-2 and J is TRBJ2-7; TRBD2 agrees at 7 bases. This CDR3 spans 16 amino acids. Germline V gene lookup returns CDR1 LGHNA and CDR2 YNFKEQ. The junction had 5 bases not matched to a gene; V was cut back by 0 bases and J by 0 bases. In DNA, the CDR3 is TGTGCCAGCAGCCAAGAACAAGCGGGGAGCTCCTACGAGCAGTACTTC. Protein sequence: CASSQEQAGSSYEQYF.

This clonotype was counted many times. The rearrangement links TRBV20-1 to TRBJ1-4, with D perhaps TRBD1 (5 bases). Deletions cut 5 bases from V and 6 bases from J, with 16 bases between. The CDR3 is 14 residues long. Germline-derived CDR1 and CDR2 are DFQATT and SNEGSKA (reference sequence). CDR3 nucleotides: TGCAGTGCTCTTCAGGGTTTAGGGGATGAAAAACTGTTTTTT. Translating it yields CSALQGLGDEKLFF.

This clonotype was seen ten or more times. This rearrangement joins TRBV7-2 to TRBJ2-5; D gene ambiguous. V shed 4 bases and J shed 0 bases, with 9 bases lying between them. Germline CDR1 SGHTA, CDR2 FQGNSA. The CDR3 loop spans 14 amino acids. The CDR3 loop is CASSSTRNQETQYF. CDR3 DNA: TGTGCCAGCAGCTCTACAAGGAACCAAGAGACCCAGTACTTC.

Ten or more counts support this clonotype. The rearrangement joins TRBV6-1 to TRBJ2-1, with 13 bases identical to TRBD2. CDR1 is MNHNS and CDR2 is SASEGT in the germline V gene. This CDR3 region has 17 residues. The V and J ends lost 5 bases and 0 bases, in that order; junction bases with no gene match: 4. The CDR3 DNA sequence: TGTGCCAGCAGTTACACTAGCGGGAGGGCCTCCTACAATGAGCAGTTCTTC. Its translation is CASSYTSGRASYNEQFF.

The gene calls are TRBV20-1 and TRBJ2-3, with D possibly TRBD2 on 5 matching bases. Trimming pared 5 bases from V and 3 bases from J, leaving 12 bases between. CDR3 length equals 13 residues. The V gene's germline CDR1 is DFQATT and CDR2 SNEGSKA (reference sequence). CDR3 DNA: TGCAGTGCTTTCATGGGAGCAACAGATACGCAGTATTTT. The encoded protein is CSAFMGATDTQYF.